The 23 T cell receptor beta chains below come from one sample, sequenced in a study of regulatory T cells in long-lasting Graves disease. Time point: newly diagnosed GD, antithyroid drugs for less than 3 months. The TCR library was prepared using RNA isolated from PBMCs. Assembly of TCR beta libraries relied on iRepertoire HTBI primers together with Arm-PCR of CDR3 regions. TCRdb called the multiplex PCR reads again in MiXCR, with one record for every CDR3 protein. The sample includes about 620,000 distinct CDR3 sequences, roughly 16% seen only once; the top ten take roughly 18%. These data were likewise used in another study, on T cells in Graves' hyperthyroidism and ophthalmopathy.

Specimen: peripheral blood mononuclear cells (PBMCs), collected at new diagnosis, from a patient treated with antithyroid drugs. The source is a woman in her 30s with Graves disease.

This clonotype was observed many times. This sequence joins TRBV12-3 or TRBV12-4 and TRBJ1-2, with D unresolved. With 6 bases removed from V and 4 bases from J, the gap between germline ends came to 9 bases. CDR3 size: 12 residues. CDR3 region: CASSSSGYGYTF. DNA for the CDR3: TGTGCCAGCAGCTCCTCGGGCTATGGCTACACCTTC.

This chain joins TRBV28 and TRBJ1-3; TRBD1 aligns across 7 bases. The V gene's germline CDR1 is MDHEN and CDR2 SYDVKM. This CDR3 spans 17 amino acids. V was clipped by 5 bases and J by 0 bases; unmatched bases: 10. The CDR3 DNA sequence: TGTGCCAGCAGTAGCGGGACAGTAGGACTCTCTGGAAACACCATATATTTT. Translating it yields CASSSGTVGLSGNTIYF.

The J gene is TRBJ1-4, the V gene TRBV5-1, with no clear D. V was cut by 5 bases and J by 0 bases, with 14 bases left in between. Germline CDR1 SGHRS, CDR2 YFSETQ. This CDR3 has 16 amino acids. In nucleotides, the CDR3 is TGCGCCAGCAGGGGTCCGTCGGGTGCAACTAATGAAAAACTGTTTTTT. As protein: CASRGPSGATNEKLFF.

This clonotype was recorded many times. The rearrangement uses TRBV28 and TRBJ2-5; perhaps TRBD2 as D (5 bases). The CDR3 has 16 amino acids. The germline gives CDR1 MDHEN, CDR2 SYDVKM. V lost 0 bases, J lost 2 bases, and 13 bases lay in between. For the CDR3, the DNA is TGTGCCAGCAGTTTATGGCCCCTGGGAGATCAAGAGACCCAGTACTTC. It is translated as CASSLWPLGDQETQYF.

The sample holds a few counts of this clonotype. The V call is TRBV24-1, the J call TRBJ2-1; D may be TRBD2 (6 bases). Germline V gene lookup returns CDR1 KGHDR and CDR2 SFDVKD. Trimming took off 9 bases at V and 9 bases at J, with 23 bases between the two ends. This CDR3 spans 15 amino acids. CDR3 residues: CATQRGTGVSGEQFF. The CDR3 region has the DNA TGTGCCACCCAACGCGGGACGGGGGTAAGCGGTGAGCAGTTCTTC.

This clonotype came up a few times. The CDR3 protein is CATSDFPNTGELFF. The DNA for the CDR3 is TGTGCCACCAGTGATTTCCCAAATACCGGGGAGCTGTTTTTT. V and J are TRBV24-1 and TRBJ2-2; D gene uncertain. From germline, CDR1 is KGHDR and CDR2 SFDVKD. V gave up 1 base and J gave up 5 bases, with 7 bases separating them. The CDR3 is 14 residues long.

Only a few counts were recorded for this clonotype. The chain is built from TRBV19 and TRBJ2-7, with D hard to call. V lost 3 bases and J lost 5, with 14 bases in between. The germline gives CDR1 LNHDA, CDR2 SQIVND (reference sequence). CDR3 length equals 14 residues. The chain's CDR3 is CASSMAQRRDEQYF. CDR3 in DNA: TGTGCCAGTAGTATGGCACAGCGACGGGACGAGCAGTACTTC.

The chain has TRBV4-1 and TRBJ1-2; D call uncertain. Germline CDR1 reads MGHRA; CDR2 reads YSYEKL. V dropped 4 bases and J dropped 8 bases, with 14 bases sitting between them. The CDR3 is made up of 13 amino acids. CDR3 bases: TGCGCCAGCAGCCGACTCAACCGGGAAGGCTACACCTTC. It specifies CASSRLNREGYTF.

The CDR3: CSARDRVRYEQYF. The DNA of the CDR3 is TGCAGTGCTAGAGACAGGGTCAGGTACGAGCAGTACTTC. The V call is TRBV20-1, the J call TRBJ2-7; weak D call: TRBD1 (5 bases). The germline CDR1 and CDR2 sequences are DFQATT and SNEGSKA (reference sequence). Trimming left V 0 bases short and J 4 bases short, with 10 bases between. This CDR3 is built from 13 residues.

This chain uses TRBV9 with TRBJ1-5; possibly TRBD1 for D (6 bases). CDR3 length: 15 amino acids. V shed 0 bases and J shed 4 bases, with 11 bases lying between them. Germline lookup yields CDR1 SGDLS and CDR2 YYNGEE. CDR3: CASSVEGGLNQPQHF. In nucleotides, the CDR3 is TGTGCCAGCAGCGTAGAGGGGGGACTAAATCAGCCCCAGCATTTT.

This clonotype was seen ten or more times. The gene calls are TRBV28 and TRBJ2-5; D is possibly TRBD2 (5 bases). This CDR3 has 14 residues. The V and J ends lost 3 bases and 5 bases respectively, with 13 bases between them. From germline, CDR1 is MDHEN and CDR2 SYDVKM. For the CDR3, the DNA is TGTGCCAGCAGTTTGGTTAGCCGGGGTGAGACCCAGTACTTC. This sequence encodes CASSLVSRGETQYF.

This clonotype occurred a few times. The rearrangement joins TRBV5-1 to TRBJ2-6; no reliable D call. The germline V and J ends were trimmed by 0 bases and 4 bases, with 11 bases remaining between them. Germline CDR1 SGHRS, CDR2 YFSETQ. There are 16 residues in the CDR3. CDR3 coding DNA: TGCGCCAGCAGCTTGGGCGACTTGAGGGGGGCCAACGTCCTGACTTTC. Residues: CASSLGDLRGANVLTF.

This clonotype was counted once. A read error may explain this, as a much larger clone is one base away. The chain recombines TRBV11-3 with TRBJ2-1, with 8 bases aligning to TRBD1. This CDR3 is 16 amino acids long. Germline V gene lookup returns CDR1 SGHNT and CDR2 YENEEA. This chain's CDR3 is CAGSLDSGQVYNEQFF. The CDR3 DNA follows: TGTGCCGGCAGCTTAGATTCGGGACAGGTGTACAATGAGCAGTTCTTC.

The gene calls are TRBV30 and TRBJ1-1; D may be TRBD1 (5 bases). V lost 8 bases and J 2 bases, leaving 15 bases between the germline ends. The CDR3 covers 13 residues. Germline V gene data show CDR1 as GTSNPN and CDR2 as SVGIG (reference sequence). The CDR3 loop is CARDSGGNTEAFF. The CDR3 DNA follows: TGTGCCCGAGATTCCGGGGGAAACACTGAAGCTTTCTTT.

The table lists this clonotype with a few counts. This chain joins TRBV27 and TRBJ1-4; D may be TRBD1 (6 bases). V lost 6 bases and J 7 bases, leaving 15 bases between the germline ends. The CDR3 totals 14 residues. The germline CDR1 and CDR2 sequences are MNHEY and SMNVEV (reference sequence). The CDR3: CASRLAGVGEKLFF. CDR3 coding DNA: TGTGCCAGCAGGCTTGCAGGGGTCGGTGAAAAACTGTTTTTT.

This clonotype was detected many times. The V call is TRBV7-2, the J call TRBJ2-5, with D hard to call. The CDR3 runs to 12 residues. The germline V gene has CDR1 SGHTA and CDR2 FQGNSA. Trimming cost V 3 bases and J 5 bases, with 7 bases left between them. This CDR3 reads CASSLTLETQYF. Written as DNA, the CDR3 is TGTGCCAGCAGCTTGACGTTGGAGACCCAGTACTTC.

This clonotype was seen repeatedly, ten times or more. This chain joins TRBV19 and TRBJ1-5, with D unclear. This CDR3 is 14 amino acids long. The V end lost 6 bases, the J end lost 0 bases, and 9 bases lay between the germline ends. The V gene's germline CDR1 is LNHDA and CDR2 SQIVND (reference sequence). CDR3 sequence: CASRWLISNQPQHF. In DNA form, the CDR3 reads TGTGCCAGTAGGTGGTTGATTAGCAATCAGCCCCAGCATTTT.

This sequence joins TRBV20-1 and TRBJ2-7, with 8 bases lining up with TRBD1. Germline V gives CDR1 DFQATT, CDR2 SNEGSKA (reference sequence). V shed 6 bases, J shed 3 bases, and the junction held 16 bases outside the gene matches. This CDR3 spans 16 amino acids. DNA of the CDR3: TGCAGTGCAGTCCCCGGTAGGGGGACAGGCCTCTACGAGCAGTACTTC. Its protein is CSAVPGRGTGLYEQYF.

This clonotype showed up just a few times. The V call is TRBV5-5, the J call TRBJ2-1, with a weak D call TRBD1 (5 bases). V was pared by 2 bases and J by 3 bases, with 9 bases between. The CDR3 contains 14 residues. Germline CDR1 is SGHKS and CDR2 is YYEKEE (reference sequence). CDR3 DNA sequence: TGTGCCAGCAGCTTCTATCAGGGCTACAATGAGCAGTTCTTC. It yields the protein CASSFYQGYNEQFF.

This clonotype has a handful of counts. V is TRBV5-1 and J is TRBJ1-4, with 8 nucleotides matching TRBD1. The CDR3 has 16 residues. J gave up 8 bases and V 4 bases, and 13 bases lay outside the gene matches. In germline, CDR1 is SGHRS, CDR2 YFSETQ. CDR3 amino acids: CASSDGTGVRVEKLFF. CDR3 DNA: TGCGCCAGCAGCGACGGGACAGGAGTTCGTGTAGAAAAACTGTTTTTT.

In its sample, this clonotype was seen many times. The rearrangement links TRBV7-3 to TRBJ2-1; 8 nucleotides agree with TRBD2. Trimming removed 2 bases from V and 0 bases from J; junction bases left unmatched: 3. This CDR3 region has 16 residues. The germline CDR1 and CDR2 sequences are SGHTA and FQGTGA. Here the CDR3 DNA reads TGTGCCAGCAGCTTAGCCGGGACTAGCTCCTACAATGAGCAGTTCTTC. This encodes CASSLAGTSSYNEQFF.

This clonotype was counted once. This may come from a read error, since a much larger clone is one base off. The chain has TRBV12-3 or TRBV12-4 and TRBJ1-2, with 8 bases fitting TRBD1. This CDR3 contains 14 residues. The CDR3 DNA sequence: TGTGCCAGCAGTGAAGATACAGGGGGAGGTGGCTGCACCTTC. This translates into CASSEDTGGGGCTF.

This clonotype was seen a few times. This chain uses TRBV7-9 with TRBJ2-5; no reliable D call. The CDR3 is 13 residues long. Per the germline V gene, CDR1 is SEHNR and CDR2 is FQNEAQ (reference sequence). Trimming pared 5 bases from V and 3 bases from J, leaving 10 bases between. The chain's CDR3 is CASSRLTKETQYF. The CDR3 coding sequence is TGTGCCAGCAGCCGATTAACCAAAGAGACCCAGTACTTC.